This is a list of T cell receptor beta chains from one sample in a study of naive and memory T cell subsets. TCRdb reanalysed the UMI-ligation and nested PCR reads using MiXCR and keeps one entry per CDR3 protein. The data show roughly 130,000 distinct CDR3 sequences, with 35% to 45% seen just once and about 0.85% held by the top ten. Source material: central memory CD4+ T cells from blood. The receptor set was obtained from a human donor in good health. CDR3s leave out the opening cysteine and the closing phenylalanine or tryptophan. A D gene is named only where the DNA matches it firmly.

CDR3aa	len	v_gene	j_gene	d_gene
ASSQVAGTEAF	11	TRBV3-1	TRBJ1-1	-
ASSFRAGAWETQY	13	TRBV5-6	TRBJ2-5	-
ASSQEGRESYNEQF	14	TRBV4-1	TRBJ2-1	TRBD2
ASSLAGGYEQF	11	TRBV28	TRBJ2-1	TRBD1
ASSFMAGPSQETQY	14	TRBV7-8	TRBJ2-5	-
ASSLGGTSLRTDTQY	15	TRBV5-4	TRBJ2-3	TRBD2
ASSLTRVGLETQY	13	TRBV5-8	TRBJ2-5	-
ASSFIRDRGRTGELF	15	TRBV7-2	TRBJ2-2	TRBD1
ASSAEYEQY	9	TRBV2	TRBJ2-7	-
ASNVINNQPQH	11	TRBV2	TRBJ1-5	-
ASSLGSGTESYNEQF	15	TRBV28	TRBJ2-1	-
ASSVAGSYEQY	11	TRBV2	TRBJ2-7	-
SAAPGAQGYEQY	12	TRBV20-1	TRBJ2-7	-
AVRPDSTKNIQY	12	TRBV6-2/TRBV6-3	TRBJ2-4	-
ASSLESGHQNYYEQY	15	TRBV12-3/TRBV12-4	TRBJ2-7	-
ASSLWDRLHEQY	12	TRBV7-8	TRBJ2-7	TRBD1
SAVEHPMNTEAF	12	TRBV20-1	TRBJ1-1	-
ASSLDSTGQQTQY	13	TRBV5-1	TRBJ2-5	-
ASSKRLAGGPTETQY	15	TRBV11-1	TRBJ2-5	TRBD2
ASSFTDPPTGTVASGANVLT	20	TRBV7-7	TRBJ2-6	TRBD1
ASGLVLGHRQETQY	14	TRBV12-5	TRBJ2-5	-
ASSMEKRSGELF	12	TRBV19	TRBJ2-2	-
ASSQNQGGVETQY	13	TRBV4-1	TRBJ2-5	-
ASRDSSFYDEQY	12	TRBV14	TRBJ2-7	-
ASSPQTGQGDTQY	13	TRBV7-7	TRBJ2-3	TRBD1
ASSLANRNNEQF	12	TRBV7-2	TRBJ2-1	-